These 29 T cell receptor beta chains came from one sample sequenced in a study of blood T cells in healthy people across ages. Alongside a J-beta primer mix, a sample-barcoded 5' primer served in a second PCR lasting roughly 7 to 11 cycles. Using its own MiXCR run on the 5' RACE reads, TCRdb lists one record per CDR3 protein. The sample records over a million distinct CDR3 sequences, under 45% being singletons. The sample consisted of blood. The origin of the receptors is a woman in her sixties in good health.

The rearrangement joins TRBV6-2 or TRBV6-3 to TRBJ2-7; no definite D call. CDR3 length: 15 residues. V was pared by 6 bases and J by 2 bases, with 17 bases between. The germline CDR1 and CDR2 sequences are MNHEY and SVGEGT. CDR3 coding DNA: TGTGCCAGCAGGACCCGATCCACGGGTACCTACGAGCAGTACTTC. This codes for CASRTRSTGTYEQYF.

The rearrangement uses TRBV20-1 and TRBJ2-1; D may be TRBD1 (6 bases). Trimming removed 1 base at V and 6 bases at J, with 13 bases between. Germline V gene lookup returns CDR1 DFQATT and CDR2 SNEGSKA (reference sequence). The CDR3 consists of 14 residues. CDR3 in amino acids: CSARGDTRPNEQFF. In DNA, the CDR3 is TGCAGTGCTAGAGGGGACACCCGGCCCAATGAGCAGTTCTTC.

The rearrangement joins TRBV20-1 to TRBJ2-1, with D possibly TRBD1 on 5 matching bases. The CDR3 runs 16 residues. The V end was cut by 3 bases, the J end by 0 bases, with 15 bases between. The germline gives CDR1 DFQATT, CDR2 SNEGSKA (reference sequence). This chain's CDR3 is CSASYPQGSSYNEQFF. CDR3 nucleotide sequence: TGCAGTGCTAGTTATCCCCAGGGTAGCTCCTACAATGAGCAGTTCTTC.

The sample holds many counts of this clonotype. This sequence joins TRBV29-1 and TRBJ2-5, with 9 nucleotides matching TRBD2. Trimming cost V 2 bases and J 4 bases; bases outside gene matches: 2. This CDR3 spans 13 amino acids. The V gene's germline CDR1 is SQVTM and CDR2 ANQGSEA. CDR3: CSVEMTSGETQYF. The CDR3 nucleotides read TGCAGCGTTGAAATGACTAGCGGAGAGACCCAGTACTTC.

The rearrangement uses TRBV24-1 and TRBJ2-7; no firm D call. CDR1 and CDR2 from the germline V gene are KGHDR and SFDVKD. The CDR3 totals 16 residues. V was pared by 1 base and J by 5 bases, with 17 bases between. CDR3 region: CATSDFGQSGIDEQYF. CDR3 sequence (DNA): TGTGCCACCAGTGATTTTGGTCAGTCGGGCATAGACGAGCAGTACTTC.

The CDR3 region has the DNA TGTGCCAGCAGCTTAGGAGGTATAACCAATACGCAGTATTTT. Its protein is CASSLGGITNTQYF. The chain combines TRBV7-8 with TRBJ2-3; D not resolved. The CDR3 extends over 14 amino acids. CDR1 SGHVS and CDR2 FQNEAQ come from the germline V gene. Trimming left V 1 base short and J 7 bases short, with 12 bases between.

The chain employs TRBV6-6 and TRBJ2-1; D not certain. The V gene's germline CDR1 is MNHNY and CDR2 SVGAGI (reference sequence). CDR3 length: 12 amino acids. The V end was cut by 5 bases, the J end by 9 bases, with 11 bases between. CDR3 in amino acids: CASSADRSEQFF. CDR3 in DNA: TGTGCCAGCAGTGCAGATAGGAGTGAGCAGTTCTTC.

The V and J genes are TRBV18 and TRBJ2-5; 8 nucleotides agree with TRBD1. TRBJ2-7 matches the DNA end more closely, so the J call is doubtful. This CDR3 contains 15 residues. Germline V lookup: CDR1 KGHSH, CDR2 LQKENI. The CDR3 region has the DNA TGTGCCAGCTCACCCTCTCCGGGACAGGCCTACGAGCAGTACTTC. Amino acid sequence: CASSPSPGQAYEQYF.

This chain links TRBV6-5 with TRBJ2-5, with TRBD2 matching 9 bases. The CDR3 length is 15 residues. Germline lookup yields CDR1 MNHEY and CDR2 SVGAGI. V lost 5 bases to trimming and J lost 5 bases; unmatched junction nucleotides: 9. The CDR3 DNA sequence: TGTGCCAGCAGTCGTAGCGGGAGAAGTATGGAGACCCAGTACTTC. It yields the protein CASSRSGRSMETQYF.

CDR3 region: CASSYSGPDQPQHF. The CDR3, as DNA: TGTGCCAGCAGTTACTCGGGGCCAGATCAGCCCCAGCATTTT. This chain connects TRBV6-5 to TRBJ1-5; tentatively, D is TRBD1 (5 bases). Germline CDR1 reads MNHEY; CDR2 reads SVGAGI. Trimming shortened V by 0 bases and J by 5 bases, and 8 bases separated the two germline ends. This CDR3 contains 14 residues.

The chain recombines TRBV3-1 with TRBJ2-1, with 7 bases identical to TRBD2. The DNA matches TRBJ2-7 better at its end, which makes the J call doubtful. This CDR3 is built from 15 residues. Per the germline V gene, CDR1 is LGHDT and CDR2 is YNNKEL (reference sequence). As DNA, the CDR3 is TGTGCCAGCAGGCCAGCGGGGATGTCGGACAATGAGCAGTACTTC. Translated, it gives CASRPAGMSDNEQYF.

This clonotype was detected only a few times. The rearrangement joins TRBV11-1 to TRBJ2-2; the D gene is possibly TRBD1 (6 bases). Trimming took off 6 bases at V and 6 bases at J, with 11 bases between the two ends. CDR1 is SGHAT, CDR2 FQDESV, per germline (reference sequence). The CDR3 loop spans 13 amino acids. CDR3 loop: CASRPTGPGELFF. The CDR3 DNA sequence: TGTGCCAGCAGACCCACAGGGCCCGGGGAGCTGTTTTTT.

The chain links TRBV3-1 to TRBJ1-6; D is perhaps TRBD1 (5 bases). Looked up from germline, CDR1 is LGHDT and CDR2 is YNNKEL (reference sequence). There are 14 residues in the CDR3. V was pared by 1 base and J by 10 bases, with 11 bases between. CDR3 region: CASSQGLGDSPLHF. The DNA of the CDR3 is TGTGCCAGCAGCCAAGGTTTGGGGGACTCACCCCTCCACTTT.

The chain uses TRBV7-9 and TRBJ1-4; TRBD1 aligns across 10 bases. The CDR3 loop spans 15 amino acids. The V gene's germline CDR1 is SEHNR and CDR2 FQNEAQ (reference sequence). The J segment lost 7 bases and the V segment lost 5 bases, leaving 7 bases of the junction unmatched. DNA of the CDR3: TGTGCCAGCAGCACGAAGACAGGGGGCTCTGAAAAACTGTTTTTT. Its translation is CASSTKTGGSEKLFF.

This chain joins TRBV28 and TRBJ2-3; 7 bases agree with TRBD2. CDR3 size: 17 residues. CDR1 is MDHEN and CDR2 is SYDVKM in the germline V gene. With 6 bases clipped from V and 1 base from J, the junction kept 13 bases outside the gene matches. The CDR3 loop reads CASSQILGDYRTDTQYF. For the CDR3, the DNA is TGTGCCAGCAGCCAAATCCTAGGGGACTACCGCACAGATACGCAGTATTTT.

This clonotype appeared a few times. CDR3 region: CSVGVGPTYNEQFF. The CDR3 coding sequence is TGCAGCGTTGGGGTAGGGCCTACCTACAATGAGCAGTTCTTC. The genes are TRBV29-1 and TRBJ2-1; D is ambiguous. V was shortened by 4 bases and J by 2 bases, with 12 bases between the two germline ends. The CDR3 has 14 amino acids. Per the germline V gene, CDR1 is SQVTM and CDR2 is ANQGSEA.

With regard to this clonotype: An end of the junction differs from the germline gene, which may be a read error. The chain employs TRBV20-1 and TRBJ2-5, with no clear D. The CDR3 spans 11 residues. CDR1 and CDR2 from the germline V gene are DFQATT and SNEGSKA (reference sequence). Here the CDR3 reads CSAGDRETQYF. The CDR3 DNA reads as TGCAGTGCTGGAGACCGAGAGACCCAGTACTTC.

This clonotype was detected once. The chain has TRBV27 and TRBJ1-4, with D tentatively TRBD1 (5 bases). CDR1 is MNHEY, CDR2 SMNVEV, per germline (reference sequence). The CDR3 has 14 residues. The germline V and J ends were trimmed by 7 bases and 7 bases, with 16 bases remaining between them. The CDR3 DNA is TGTGCCAGCATGGAGGGTGGGGGTAGTGAAAAACTGTTTTTT. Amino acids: CASMEGGGSEKLFF.

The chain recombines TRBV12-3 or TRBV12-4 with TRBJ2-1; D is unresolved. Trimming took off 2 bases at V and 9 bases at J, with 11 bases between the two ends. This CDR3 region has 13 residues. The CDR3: CASSLIGSGEQFF. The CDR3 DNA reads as TGTGCCAGCAGTTTAATAGGCTCGGGTGAGCAGTTCTTC.

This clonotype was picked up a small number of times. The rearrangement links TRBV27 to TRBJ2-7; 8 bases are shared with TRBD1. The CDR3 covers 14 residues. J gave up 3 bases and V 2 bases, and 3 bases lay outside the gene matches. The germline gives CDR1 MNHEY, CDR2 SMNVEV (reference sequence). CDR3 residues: CASSLRRGHYEQYF. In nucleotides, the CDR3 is TGTGCCAGCAGTTTACGCAGGGGGCACTACGAGCAGTACTTC.

DNA of the CDR3: TGTGCCAGCAGTAGGGACTTTTTAGATCAGCCCCAGCATTTT. Translated, it gives CASSRDFLDQPQHF. J is TRBJ1-5 and V is TRBV12-3 or TRBV12-4; D might be TRBD1 (5 bases). Trimming took off 5 bases at V and 5 bases at J, with 13 bases between the two ends. The CDR3 has 14 amino acids.

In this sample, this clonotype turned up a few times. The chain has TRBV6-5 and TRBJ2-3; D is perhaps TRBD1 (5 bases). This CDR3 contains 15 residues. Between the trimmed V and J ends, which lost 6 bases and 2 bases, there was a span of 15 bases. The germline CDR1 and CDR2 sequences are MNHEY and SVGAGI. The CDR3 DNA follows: TGTGCCAGCAGAGCCTCCAGGGCTCACACAGATACGCAGTATTTT. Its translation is CASRASRAHTDTQYF.

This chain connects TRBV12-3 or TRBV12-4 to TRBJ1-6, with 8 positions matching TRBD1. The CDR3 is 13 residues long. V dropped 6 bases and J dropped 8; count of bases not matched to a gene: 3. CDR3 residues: CASRWTGYSPLHF. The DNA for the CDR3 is TGTGCCAGCAGATGGACAGGGTATTCACCCCTCCACTTT.

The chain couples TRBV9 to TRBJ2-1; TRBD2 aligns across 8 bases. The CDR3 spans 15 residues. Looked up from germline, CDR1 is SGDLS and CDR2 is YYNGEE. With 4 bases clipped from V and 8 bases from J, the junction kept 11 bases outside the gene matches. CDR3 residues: CASSFSGKGPDEQFF. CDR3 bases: TGTGCCAGCAGCTTTAGCGGGAAGGGTCCCGATGAGCAGTTCTTC.

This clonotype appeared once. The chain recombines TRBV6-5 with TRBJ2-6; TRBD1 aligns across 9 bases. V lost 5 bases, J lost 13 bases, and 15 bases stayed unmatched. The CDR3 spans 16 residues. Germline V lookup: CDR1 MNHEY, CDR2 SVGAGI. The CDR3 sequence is CASSKTGTGPKGVLTF. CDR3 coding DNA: TGTGCCAGCAGTAAGACCGGGACAGGGCCCAAGGGAGTCCTGACTTTC.

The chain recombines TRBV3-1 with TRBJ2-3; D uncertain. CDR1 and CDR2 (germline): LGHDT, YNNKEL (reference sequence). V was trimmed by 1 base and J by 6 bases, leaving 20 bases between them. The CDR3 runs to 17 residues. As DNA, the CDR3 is TGTGCCAGCAGCCAAGCTCGAGCGAAGGGATTTTCCGATACGCAGTATTTT. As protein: CASSQARAKGFSDTQYF.

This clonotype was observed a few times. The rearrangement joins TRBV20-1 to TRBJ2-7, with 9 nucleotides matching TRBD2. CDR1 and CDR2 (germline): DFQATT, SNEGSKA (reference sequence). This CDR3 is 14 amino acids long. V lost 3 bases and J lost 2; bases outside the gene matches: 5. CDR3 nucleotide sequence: TGCAGTGCTAGCACTAGCGGGCTTCCCTACGAGCAGTACTTC. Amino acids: CSASTSGLPYEQYF.

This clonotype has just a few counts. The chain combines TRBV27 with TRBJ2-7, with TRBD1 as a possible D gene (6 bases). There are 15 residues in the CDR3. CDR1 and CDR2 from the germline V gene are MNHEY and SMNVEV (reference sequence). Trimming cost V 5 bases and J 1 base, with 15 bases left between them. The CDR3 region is CASSGVGAQSYEQYF. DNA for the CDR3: TGTGCCAGCAGTGGGGTGGGGGCTCAGTCCTACGAGCAGTACTTC.

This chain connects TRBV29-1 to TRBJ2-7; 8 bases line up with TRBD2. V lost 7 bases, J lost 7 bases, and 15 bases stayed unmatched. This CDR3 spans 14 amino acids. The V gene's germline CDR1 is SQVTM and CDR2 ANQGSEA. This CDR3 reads CSAGGGTREREQYF. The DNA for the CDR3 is TGCAGCGCCGGAGGCGGGACTAGGGAGAGGGAGCAGTACTTC.